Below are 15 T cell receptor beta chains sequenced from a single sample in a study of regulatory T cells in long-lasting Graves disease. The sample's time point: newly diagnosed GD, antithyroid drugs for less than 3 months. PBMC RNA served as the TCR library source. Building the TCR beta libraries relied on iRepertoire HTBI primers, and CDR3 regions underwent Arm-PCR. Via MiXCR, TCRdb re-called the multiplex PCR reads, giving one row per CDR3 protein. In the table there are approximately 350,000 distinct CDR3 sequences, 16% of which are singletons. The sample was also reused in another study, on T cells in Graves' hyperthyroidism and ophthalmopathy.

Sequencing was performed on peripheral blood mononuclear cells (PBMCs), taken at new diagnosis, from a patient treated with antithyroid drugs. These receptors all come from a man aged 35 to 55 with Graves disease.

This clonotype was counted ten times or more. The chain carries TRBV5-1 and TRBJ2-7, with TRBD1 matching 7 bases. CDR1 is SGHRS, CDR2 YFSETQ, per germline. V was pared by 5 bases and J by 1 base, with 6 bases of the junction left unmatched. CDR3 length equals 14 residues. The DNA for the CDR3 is TGCGCCAGCAGTCGACAGGGTGGTTCCTACGAGCAGTACTTC. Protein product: CASSRQGGSYEQYF.

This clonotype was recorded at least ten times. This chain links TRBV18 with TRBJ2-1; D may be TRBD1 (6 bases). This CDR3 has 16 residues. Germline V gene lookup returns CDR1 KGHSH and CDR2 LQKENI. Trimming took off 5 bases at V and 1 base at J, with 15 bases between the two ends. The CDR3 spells CASSSRQDVSYNEQFF. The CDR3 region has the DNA TGTGCCAGCTCATCCCGACAGGATGTATCCTACAATGAGCAGTTCTTC.

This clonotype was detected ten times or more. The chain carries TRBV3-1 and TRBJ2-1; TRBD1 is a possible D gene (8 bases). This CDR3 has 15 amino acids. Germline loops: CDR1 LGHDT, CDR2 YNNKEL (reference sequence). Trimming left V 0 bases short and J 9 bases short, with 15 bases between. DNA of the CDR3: TGTGCCAGCAGCCAAGACAGCTACAGGGGGGGTGAGCAGTTCTTC. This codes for CASSQDSYRGGEQFF.

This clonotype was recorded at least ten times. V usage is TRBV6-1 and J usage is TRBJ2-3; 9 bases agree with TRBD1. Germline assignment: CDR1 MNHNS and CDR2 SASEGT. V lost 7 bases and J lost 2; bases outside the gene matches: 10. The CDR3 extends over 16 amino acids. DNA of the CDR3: TGTGCCAGCAATCCTCCGGGACAGGGTGCCACAGATACGCAGTATTTT. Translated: CASNPPGQGATDTQYF.

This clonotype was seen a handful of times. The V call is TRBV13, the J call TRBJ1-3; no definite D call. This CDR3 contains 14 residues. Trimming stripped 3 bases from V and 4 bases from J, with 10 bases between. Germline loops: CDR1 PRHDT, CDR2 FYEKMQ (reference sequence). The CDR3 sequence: CASSFGLSGNTIYF. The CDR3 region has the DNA TGTGCCAGCAGCTTTGGCCTTTCCGGAAACACCATATATTTT.

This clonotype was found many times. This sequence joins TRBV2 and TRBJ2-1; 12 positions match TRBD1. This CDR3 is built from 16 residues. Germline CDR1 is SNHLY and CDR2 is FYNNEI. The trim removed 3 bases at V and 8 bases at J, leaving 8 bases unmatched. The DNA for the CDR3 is TGTGCCAGCAGTGATATAGGGACAGGGGGCAAAGATGAGCAGTTCTTC. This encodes CASSDIGTGGKDEQFF.

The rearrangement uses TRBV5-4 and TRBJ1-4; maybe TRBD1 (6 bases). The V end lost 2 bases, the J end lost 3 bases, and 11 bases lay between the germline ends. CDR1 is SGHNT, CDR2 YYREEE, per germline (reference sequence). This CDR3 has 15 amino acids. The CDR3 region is CASSLQGGSNEKLFF. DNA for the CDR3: TGTGCCAGCAGCTTACAGGGAGGGTCTAATGAAAAACTGTTTTTT.

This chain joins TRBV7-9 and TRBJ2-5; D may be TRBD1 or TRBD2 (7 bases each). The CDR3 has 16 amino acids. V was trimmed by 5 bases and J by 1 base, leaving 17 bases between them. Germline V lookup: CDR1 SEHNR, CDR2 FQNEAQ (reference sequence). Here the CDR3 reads CASSQGGGGLQETQYF. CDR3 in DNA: TGTGCCAGCAGCCAGGGGGGCGGGGGACTCCAAGAGACCCAGTACTTC.

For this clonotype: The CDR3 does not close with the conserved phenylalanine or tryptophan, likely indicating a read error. In DNA, the CDR3 is TGTGCCAGCAGCATATCGGACGGGCGCGAGCAGTACTCC. Amino acids: CASSISDGREQYS. This chain joins TRBV5-4 and TRBJ2-7; D unclear. Germline V gene data show CDR1 as SGHNT and CDR2 as YYREEE (reference sequence). Trimming stripped 4 bases from V and 6 bases from J, with 14 bases between. CDR3 length: 13 residues.

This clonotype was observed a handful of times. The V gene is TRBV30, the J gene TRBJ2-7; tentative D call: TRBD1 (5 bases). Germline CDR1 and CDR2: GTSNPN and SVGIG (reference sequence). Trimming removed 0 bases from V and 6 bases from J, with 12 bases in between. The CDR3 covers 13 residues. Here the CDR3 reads CAWSVNMGREQYF. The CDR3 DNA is TGTGCCTGGAGTGTAAATATGGGGCGCGAGCAGTACTTC.

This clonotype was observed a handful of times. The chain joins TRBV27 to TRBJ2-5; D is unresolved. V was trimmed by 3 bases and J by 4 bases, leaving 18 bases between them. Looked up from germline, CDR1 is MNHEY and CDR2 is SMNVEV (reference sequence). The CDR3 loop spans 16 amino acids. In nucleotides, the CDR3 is TGTGCCAGCAGTTTCTTCCGTCTCCCTTCCATAGAGACCCAGTACTTC. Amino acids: CASSFFRLPSIETQYF.

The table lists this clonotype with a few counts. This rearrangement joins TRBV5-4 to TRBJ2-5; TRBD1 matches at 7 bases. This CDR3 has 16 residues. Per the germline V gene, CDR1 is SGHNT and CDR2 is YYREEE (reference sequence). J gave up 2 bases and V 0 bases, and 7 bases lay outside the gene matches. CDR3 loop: CASSLARDSVQETQYF. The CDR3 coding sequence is TGTGCCAGCAGCTTGGCCCGGGACAGCGTTCAAGAGACCCAGTACTTC.

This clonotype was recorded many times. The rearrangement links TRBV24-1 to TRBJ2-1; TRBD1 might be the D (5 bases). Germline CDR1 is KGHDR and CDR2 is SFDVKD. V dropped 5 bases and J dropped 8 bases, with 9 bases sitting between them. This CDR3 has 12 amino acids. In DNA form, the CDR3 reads TGTGCCACCAGTGCTAGGGGCGATGAGCAGTTCTTC. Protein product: CATSARGDEQFF.

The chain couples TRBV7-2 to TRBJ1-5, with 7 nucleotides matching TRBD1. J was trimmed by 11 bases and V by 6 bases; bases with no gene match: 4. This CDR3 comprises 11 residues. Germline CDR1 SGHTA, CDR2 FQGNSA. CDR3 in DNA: TGTGCCAGCAGTTCTCAGGGGGCCCAGCATTTT. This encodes CASSSQGAQHF.

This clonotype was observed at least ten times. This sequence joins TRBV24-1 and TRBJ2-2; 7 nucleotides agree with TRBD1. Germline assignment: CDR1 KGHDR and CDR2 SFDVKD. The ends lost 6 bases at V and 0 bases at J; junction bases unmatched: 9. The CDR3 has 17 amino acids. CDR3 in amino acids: CATSLTGWRSNTGELFF. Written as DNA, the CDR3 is TGTGCCACCAGTTTGACAGGGTGGCGTTCGAACACCGGGGAGCTGTTTTTT.